The TCR beta chain described here comes from a study of metastatic and nonmetastatic thyroid tumors. Among the patients, none had received any treatment before thyroid surgery. TCRdb redid the clone calls on the PCR reads using MiXCR. The sample lists tens of thousands of clones, less than 25% occurring once. This clone showed up many times. Sequencing used blood. This TCR came from a female donor with papillary thyroid cancer or a benign thyroid nodule (not recorded which). Some clones in this sample may be carry-over from other donors' samples.

The CDR3 bases are TGTGCCATCAGTGAGGGACTAGCGGGAGGACGGGAGACCCAGTACTTC. Its translation: CAISEGLAGGRETQYF. The rearrangement joins TRBV10-3 to TRBJ2-5, with 14 nucleotides matching TRBD2. Germline V gene sequence: CDR1 ENHRY, CDR2 SYGVKD. V lost 2 bases, J lost 5 bases, and 4 bases stayed unmatched. The CDR3 totals 16 residues.